One T cell receptor (beta chain) is described in this entry. Which antigen it targets is not known. One base away there is no much larger clone; base qualities are not given. Reading the germline V gene gives CDR1 SGDLS and CDR2 YYNGEE. Measured from the cysteine to the phenylalanine, the CDR3 is 15 residues long. Only CDR3 DNA remains: 45 bases, in frame from the first base. The V and J ends are trimmed by 3 bases and 5 bases, leaving 17 bases between them. This sample was taken from a study of blood T cells in healthy people across ages (dated by TCRdb to between 2014 and 2017). For context, the study as a whole: Template switching captured roughly one uniquely barcoded TCR beta cDNA molecule per two T cells in model experiments. Age-related changes in TCR beta repertoire diversity were measured in the study by deep sequencing normalized with unique cDNA molecular identifiers. The donors were divided into four age groups: young (average around 15 years), middle-aged (about 39), aged (approximately 62) and long-lived (about 80). Donors of different ages were randomly distributed across sequencing lanes to avoid experimental bias. For two donors (one aged 18 to 30 and one aged 80 or older), the study analyzed two additional independent replicas of 1 million unique cDNA reads from the same blood draw. The full study reports these points: The long-lived group showed more naive CD4+ T cells, fewer expanded clones and increased TCR diversity than the aged group, suggesting age selection. Because the CMV infection status of the donors was unknown, age-related changes in expanded clonotypes may potentially have been confounded. Estimates of total diversity from one million sequenced T cells were regarded as lower bounds and underestimates. Since profiling was done on bulk unsorted PBMCs, naive and antigen-experienced compartments could not be conclusively compared. There was a strong correlation between observed TCR beta diversity and the percentage of naive T cells measured by flow cytometry. Observed TCR beta diversity per million T cells fell roughly linearly with age, and a significant reduction was already apparent by age about 36.

The donors were under 40 Caucasian individuals from Russia, aged 6 to 90 years, who were systemically healthy. Each donor gave about 11 milliliters of peripheral blood, drawn into EDTA-treated Vacutainer tubes. Ficoll-Paque density-gradient centrifugation was used to isolate PBMCs, with at least 6.5 million per sample. Trizol reagent was used to extract total RNA from the PBMCs, yielding at least 6 micrograms per sample. Naive CD45RAhigh/CD27high T cell percentages were measured by flow cytometry on a PBMC aliquot from every donor. Receptor amplification or capture employed 5' RACE. Sequencer: Illumina HiSeq 2500. A second PCR of about 6 to 11 cycles was performed with a sample-barcoded 5' primer and a J-beta primer mix. A template-switch 5' adaptor carrying 12 random nucleotides introduced a unique molecular identifier onto each TCR beta cDNA molecule. At least 3 million CDR3-containing paired-end reads were obtained from each sample. First-strand cDNA was synthesized from all RNA with the Mint cDNA synthesis kit, primed by a TRBC-specific oligonucleotide. All cDNA was treated with uracil-DNA glycosylase and then went through a first 18-cycle PCR with the universal primers M1SS and BC2_uni_R. The authors' analysis ran thus. Each sample was normalized by randomly selecting 1 million high-quality reads, each carrying a distinct molecular identifier. Reads with shared molecular identifiers were discarded instead of being binned into consensus sequences. MiTCR, with a Q25 quality threshold and the strictest error-elimination algorithm, was used for CDR3 identification, clonotype clustering and error correction. A nonparametric unseen species model with Euler transformation was used to estimate a lower bound on total TCR beta diversity. Using fastp trimming at Q25 and MiXCR clonotype assembly, TCRdb reanalyzed the public sequencing data and kept in-frame beta chains. Rows are combined by CDR3 protein, so each entry shows the most common genes and DNA. TCRdb assigned the V and J calls; the authors' analysis was not used. Present in this sample are some 640,000 distinct CDR3 sequences, approximately 49% of which were seen just once. Together, the top ten hold roughly 31% of the sample.

This TCR was recovered from a woman in her fifties or sixties in good health. The sample taken for sequencing was blood. The V gene is TRBV9 and the J gene is TRBJ1-1; a tentative D match to TRBD1 spans 6 bases. The bases read TGTGCCAGCAGCGGTTGGGGGGGCGAGGGGACTGAAGCTTTCTTT. This yields the protein CASSGWGGEGTEAFF.